Each of the 17 T cell receptor beta chains below was sequenced from the same sample in a study of blood T cell repertoires in COVID-19. Only in-frame clones appear in the TCRdb table, and some are missing; sequencing was by immunoSEQ multiplex PCR. Here the sample spans around 20,000 clones, around 94% being singletons. Sequenced material: peripheral blood. The receptor set was obtained from a human donor in a cohort sampled during active COVID-19.

The V and J genes are TRBV19 and TRBJ1-5; 7 bases match TRBD1. Germline V CDR1 and CDR2: LNHDA, SQIVND (reference sequence). The CDR3 is 15 residues long. V shed 3 bases and J 3 bases; nucleotides not matched to a gene: 5. CDR3 nucleotides: TGTGCCAGTAGTATTAGTGACAGGGTCAATCAGCCCCAGCATTTT. It codes for CASSISDRVNQPQHF.

Here the CDR3 DNA reads TGTGCCAGCAGCTTAATGGGGGAGGGTCAGCCCCAGCATTTT. Translation gives CASSLMGEGQPQHF. The J gene is TRBJ1-5, the V gene TRBV5-4; possibly TRBD1 for D (5 bases). The CDR3 is 14 amino acids. Germline V CDR1 and CDR2: SGHNT, YYREEE (reference sequence). V was trimmed by 2 bases and J by 6 bases, leaving 12 bases between them.

This rearrangement joins TRBV27 to TRBJ2-7, with a tentative D call TRBD1 (5 bases). Germline CDR1 is MNHEY and CDR2 is SMNVEV (reference sequence). The CDR3 length is 13 residues. Trimming took 5 bases from V and 4 from J, leaving 12 bases between them. The chain's CDR3 is CASSPRQRYEQYF. CDR3 coding DNA: TGTGCCAGCAGTCCACGACAGCGATACGAGCAGTACTTC.

V is TRBV2 and J is TRBJ2-7; 7 bases are a match to TRBD1. Looked up from germline, CDR1 is SNHLY and CDR2 is FYNNEI. Trimming removed 8 bases from V and 4 bases from J; junction bases left unmatched: 11. The CDR3 covers 14 residues. Here the CDR3 reads CASLRDSNNYEQYF. CDR3 bases: TGTGCCAGCCTCCGGGACAGTAATAATTACGAGCAGTACTTC.

This rearrangement joins TRBV28 to TRBJ1-4, with D possibly matching TRBD1 (6 bases). This CDR3 region has 15 residues. Germline loops: CDR1 MDHEN, CDR2 SYDVKM. Trimming cost V 5 bases and J 4 bases, with 14 bases left between them. CDR3 region: CASSPPSGVNEKLFF. CDR3 sequence (DNA): TGTGCCAGCAGTCCCCCCTCAGGGGTTAATGAAAAACTGTTTTTT.

This chain joins TRBV3-1 (or the pseudogene TRBV3-2) and TRBJ1-2; D remains ambiguous. Trimming left V 4 bases short and J 6 bases short, with 15 bases between. The CDR3 spans 14 residues. The V gene's germline CDR1 is LGHDT and CDR2 YNNKEL (reference sequence). In DNA, the CDR3 is TGTGCCAGCAGCCCCCGGGAGCGAAACAATGGCTACACCTTC. Residues: CASSPRERNNGYTF.

The V and J genes are TRBV5-1 and TRBJ1-6; TRBD1 aligns across 9 bases. Germline V gives CDR1 SGHRS, CDR2 YFSETQ. Unmatched junction bases numbered 9, after V lost 3 bases and J lost 8 bases. The length of the CDR3 is 16 residues. CDR3 sequence (DNA): TGCGCCAGCAGCTCCTCCGGGACAGGGAACTATTCACCCCTCCACTTT. Residues: CASSSSGTGNYSPLHF.

The chain is built from TRBV5-1 and TRBJ2-3, with 10 bases fitting TRBD1. The CDR3 is 15 amino acids. J gave up 2 bases and V 4 bases, and 4 bases lay outside the gene matches. Germline V lookup: CDR1 SGHRS, CDR2 YFSETQ. The CDR3 region has the DNA TGCGCCAGCAGCGGGACAGGGGTCAACACAGATACGCAGTATTTT. Protein: CASSGTGVNTDTQYF.

The chain is built from TRBV24-1 and TRBJ1-3, with D unresolved. Germline CDR1 KGHDR, CDR2 SFDVKD. Trimming shortened V by 4 bases and J by 2 bases, and 5 bases separated the two germline ends. The CDR3 is 13 residues long. CDR3 bases: TGTGCCACCAGTGACAGTCCTGGAAACACCATATATTTT. Translating gives CATSDSPGNTIYF.

The chain carries TRBV4-2 and TRBJ2-2; 9 bases map to TRBD2. CDR1 and CDR2 from the germline V gene are LGHNA and YNFKEQ. V lost 2 bases to trimming and J lost 7 bases; unmatched junction nucleotides: 11. CDR3 size: 17 residues. The CDR3 is CASSQSVLAGLVGELFF. The DNA for the CDR3 is TGTGCCAGCAGCCAATCTGTTCTAGCGGGATTGGTCGGGGAGCTGTTTTTT.

The chain links TRBV6-5 to TRBJ2-1; 12 nucleotides align to TRBD2. The germline V gene has CDR1 MNHEY and CDR2 SVGAGI. V dropped 6 bases and J dropped 4; count of bases not matched to a gene: 4. The CDR3 sequence is 15 residues long. The CDR3 DNA is TGTGCCAGCAGCCTGACTAGCGGGAGTTACAATGAGCAGTTCTTC. Translation: CASSLTSGSYNEQFF.

This clone was seen only once. V gene TRBV29-1 combines with J gene TRBJ1-1, with D possibly TRBD1 on 5 matching bases. The CDR3 has 13 residues. The germline V and J ends were trimmed by 7 bases and 0 bases, with 12 bases remaining between them. Per germline, CDR1 SQVTM and CDR2 ANQGSEA. The CDR3 protein is CSAATDLNTEAFF. The CDR3 DNA reads as TGCAGCGCCGCGACAGACCTGAACACTGAAGCTTTCTTT.

This clone was counted once. The chain is built from TRBV7-6 and TRBJ2-3; 10 bases are shared with TRBD2. This CDR3 is built from 16 residues. Trimming cost V 3 bases and J 2 bases; bases outside gene matches: 5. CDR1 SGHVS and CDR2 FNYEAQ come from the germline V gene. In DNA form, the CDR3 reads TGTGCCAGCAGCTTCACCGGGACTAGCGTCACAGATACGCAGTATTTT. The encoded protein is CASSFTGTSVTDTQYF.

The chain combines TRBV5-6 with TRBJ2-7; D not certain. Germline lookup yields CDR1 SGHDT and CDR2 YYEEEE. This CDR3 contains 13 residues. Trimming removed 5 bases at V and 0 bases at J, with 9 bases between. The CDR3 nucleotides are TGTGCCAGCAGTTTAGCCGGCTCCTACGAGCAGTACTTC. Translating gives CASSLAGSYEQYF.

This sequence joins TRBV11-2 and TRBJ2-3; TRBD2 matches 7 bases. Germline V gene data show CDR1 as SGHAT and CDR2 as FQNNGV. V was pared by 2 bases and J by 4 bases, with 9 bases of the junction left unmatched. The CDR3 contains 16 residues. The CDR3 region has the DNA TGTGCCAGCAGCTTATCTCCGGCGGGAGTGGCAGATACGCAGTATTTT. Its protein is CASSLSPAGVADTQYF.

CDR3 residues: CASSRRGRLDTQYF. DNA of the CDR3: TGCGCCAGCAGCCGCAGGGGGCGCCTAGATACGCAGTATTTT. V gene TRBV10-1 combines with J gene TRBJ2-3, with 8 nucleotides matching TRBD1. From germline, CDR1 is WNHNN and CDR2 SYGVQD (reference sequence). The length of the CDR3 is 14 residues. V trimming: 6 bases; J trimming: 5 bases; junction bases outside the gene matches: 7.

The chain is built from TRBV2 and TRBJ1-2, with TRBD1 identical over 8 bases. The CDR3 contains 13 residues. The germline gives CDR1 SNHLY, CDR2 FYNNEI. V shed 7 bases, J shed 11 bases, and the junction held 12 bases outside the gene matches. The CDR3 nucleotides read TGTGCCAGCATGGAAGGACAGGGACACCCTTACACCTTC. Its protein is CASMEGQGHPYTF.